These 13 T cell receptor beta chains originate from one sample sequenced in a study of blood T cells in healthy people across ages. With a J-beta primer mix and a sample-barcoded 5' primer, a second PCR ran about 7 to 12 cycles. TCRdb passed the 5' RACE reads through MiXCR, listing each CDR3 protein once. The profile shows around 1,800,000 distinct CDR3 sequences, roughly two fifths of them singletons. Sequencing input: blood. These receptors all come from a human donor in good health.

The sample holds a few counts of this clonotype. The genes are TRBV7-9 and TRBJ1-5; the match to TRBD1 covers 7 bases. The length of the CDR3 is 14 residues. Unmatched junction bases numbered 5, after V lost 4 bases and J lost 5 bases. Germline CDR1 reads SEHNR; CDR2 reads FQNEAQ (reference sequence). DNA for the CDR3: TGTGCCAGCAGCTCGACAGGGCCAGATCAGCCCCAGCATTTT. Translating it yields CASSSTGPDQPQHF.

The chain has TRBV5-6 and TRBJ2-1; unclear D gene. Germline V lookup: CDR1 SGHDT, CDR2 YYEEEE. The germline V and J ends were trimmed by 7 bases and 0 bases, with 14 bases remaining between them. The CDR3 has 15 amino acids. The CDR3 here is CASGYLASSYNEQFF. For the CDR3, the DNA is TGTGCCAGCGGCTACCTGGCGAGCTCCTACAATGAGCAGTTCTTC.

J is TRBJ2-5 and V is TRBV4-3; D remains ambiguous. The tail of the sequence fits TRBJ2-7 better, so the J call may be wrong. Germline V lookup: CDR1 LGHNA, CDR2 YSLEER. The CDR3 extends over 15 amino acids. CDR3 bases: TGCGCCAGCAGCCAAGATACAAGGGCGAGCCACGAGCAGTACTTC. It is translated as CASSQDTRASHEQYF.

In this sample, this clonotype turned up a few times. The V call is TRBV9, the J call TRBJ2-1; D not resolved. V lost 3 bases, J lost 0 bases, and 10 bases lay in between. Germline V gene sequence: CDR1 SGDLS, CDR2 YYNGEE. This CDR3 region has 15 residues. The CDR3 loop reads CASSAESNSYNEQFF. The CDR3 DNA reads as TGTGCCAGCAGCGCAGAGTCGAACTCCTACAATGAGCAGTTCTTC.

This chain links TRBV6-1 with TRBJ2-3, with 15 nucleotides matching TRBD2. CDR1 is MNHNS and CDR2 is SASEGT in the germline V gene. This CDR3 region has 17 residues. V shed 6 bases and J 2 bases; nucleotides not matched to a gene: 6. The CDR3 region has the DNA TGTGCCAGCAGCTGGGGGACTAGCGGGGGGAACACAGATACGCAGTATTTT. As protein: CASSWGTSGGNTDTQYF.

A few counts support this clonotype. The chain combines TRBV15 with TRBJ1-5; the D gene is possibly TRBD1 (5 bases). The CDR3 is made up of 19 amino acids. V was pared by 2 bases and J by 0 bases, with 20 bases between. Germline V gene lookup returns CDR1 LNHNV and CDR2 YYDKDF (reference sequence). CDR3 protein: CATSRNLRDSIYSNQPQHF. DNA of the CDR3: TGTGCCACCAGCAGAAACCTTCGGGACTCGATCTATAGCAATCAGCCCCAGCATTTT.

The CDR3 region is CATSSRLQGASEAFF. The DNA of the CDR3 is TGTGCCACCAGCAGTAGACTACAGGGGGCCTCTGAAGCTTTCTTT. The rearrangement uses TRBV15 and TRBJ1-1; TRBD1 matches 9 bases. J lost 6 bases, V lost 3 bases, and 8 bases had no gene match. CDR1 is LNHNV and CDR2 is YYDKDF in the germline V gene (reference sequence). The CDR3 length is 15 residues.

This clonotype was observed many times. This chain connects TRBV18 to TRBJ1-5; D unresolved. Trimming removed 3 bases from V and 8 bases from J, with 11 bases in between. This CDR3 is built from 13 residues. Looked up from germline, CDR1 is KGHSH and CDR2 is LQKENI. CDR3 residues: CASSPGPREPQHF. CDR3 nucleotides: TGTGCCAGCTCACCTGGGCCCCGGGAGCCCCAGCATTTT. Full variable domain (remainder filled in from reference TRBV18 and TRBJ1-5): NAGVMQNPRHLVRRRGQEARLRCSPMKGHSHVYWYRQLPEEGLKFMVYLQKENIIDESGMPKERFSAEFPKEGPSILRIQQVVRGDSAAYFCASSPGPREPQHFGDGTRLSIL.

This rearrangement joins TRBV29-1 to TRBJ1-1; D is uncertain. The CDR3 spans 13 residues. V gave up 4 bases and J gave up 4 bases, with 13 bases separating them. Looked up from germline, CDR1 is SQVTM and CDR2 is ANQGSEA. The CDR3 reads CSVGPGVSTEAFF. DNA for the CDR3: TGCAGCGTTGGCCCAGGAGTTAGCACTGAAGCTTTCTTT.

V and J are TRBV20-1 and TRBJ2-3; 8 bases match TRBD1. V dropped 6 bases and J dropped 0; count of bases not matched to a gene: 5. This CDR3 comprises 14 residues. Germline CDR1 is DFQATT and CDR2 is SNEGSKA (reference sequence). In DNA form, the CDR3 reads TGCAGTGCAACCGGGACAGGCAGCACAGATACGCAGTATTTT. Translating gives CSATGTGSTDTQYF.

This clonotype was observed once. The chain carries TRBV7-2 and TRBJ2-2; TRBD1 or TRBD2 may be the D gene (6 bases each). Trimming stripped 3 bases from V and 3 bases from J, with 20 bases between. The germline CDR1 and CDR2 sequences are SGHTA and FQGNSA. CDR3 length: 18 amino acids. The CDR3 is CASSFFHLGGPDTGELFF. CDR3 sequence (DNA): TGTGCCAGCAGCTTTTTTCATCTCGGGGGCCCGGACACCGGGGAGCTGTTTTTT.

The genes are TRBV30 and TRBJ2-3; the D is unclear. The V gene's germline CDR1 is GTSNPN and CDR2 SVGIG (reference sequence). This CDR3 has 14 amino acids. Trimming stripped 0 bases from V and 2 bases from J, with 9 bases between. The chain's CDR3 is CAWSVLRNTDTQYF. CDR3 DNA: TGTGCCTGGAGTGTACTGAGGAACACAGATACGCAGTATTTT. Supplemented by reference TRBV30 and TRBJ2-3, the full variable domain reads SQTIHQWPATLVQPVGSPLSLECTVEGTSNPNLYWYRQAAGRGLQLLFYSVGIGQISSEVPQNLSASRPQDRQFILSSKKLLLSDSGFYLCAWSVLRNTDTQYFGPGTRLTVL.

The chain uses TRBV28 and TRBJ1-4, with 10 bases matching TRBD1. Losses at the gene ends were 3 bases for V and 7 bases for J; bases not matched to a gene: 14. This CDR3 has 18 residues. The V gene's germline CDR1 is MDHEN and CDR2 SYDVKM. For the CDR3, the DNA is TGTGCCAGCAGTTTGATAAAGTCTCGGACAGGGGGAGTTGAAAAACTGTTTTTT. Its translation is CASSLIKSRTGGVEKLFF.